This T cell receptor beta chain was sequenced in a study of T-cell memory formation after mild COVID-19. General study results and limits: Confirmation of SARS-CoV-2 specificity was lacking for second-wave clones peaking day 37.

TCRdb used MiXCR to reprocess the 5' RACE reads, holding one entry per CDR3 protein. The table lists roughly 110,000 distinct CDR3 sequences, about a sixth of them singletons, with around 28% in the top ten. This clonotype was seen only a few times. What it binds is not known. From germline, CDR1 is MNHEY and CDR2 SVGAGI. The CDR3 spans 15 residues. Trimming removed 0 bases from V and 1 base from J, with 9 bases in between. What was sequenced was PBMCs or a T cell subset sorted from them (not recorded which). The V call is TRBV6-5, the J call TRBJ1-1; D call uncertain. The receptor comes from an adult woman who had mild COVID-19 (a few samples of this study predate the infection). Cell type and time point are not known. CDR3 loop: CASSYSETGNTEAFF. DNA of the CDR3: TGTGCCAGCAGTTACTCGGAGACGGGGAACACTGAAGCTTTCTTT.